This T cell receptor (beta chain) was found in a study of CD8 T cells in Susac syndrome. Random hexamers were used to reverse transcribe the RNA input (about 0.5 to 1 ug). Multiplex immunoSEQ PCR targeted 54 Vbeta and 13 Jbeta TCR beta segments. TCRdb re-analysed the immunoSEQ multiplex PCR reads in MiXCR, keeping a single row per CDR3 protein. The sample contains a few hundred thousand distinct CDR3 sequences, around nine tenths of which appear only once. The CDR3 length is 15 residues. Germline V gene data show CDR1 as LNHDA and CDR2 as SQIVND (reference sequence). V lost 6 bases and J lost 7; bases outside the gene matches: 13. Sequencing of TCR beta was performed on blood CD8+ T cells and on blood CD4+ T cells.

Sequenced: CD8+ T cells from PBMCs. The chain combines TRBV19 with TRBJ2-7; 9 nucleotides match TRBD1. The clonotype originates from a human donor with multiple sclerosis. The CDR3 reads CASSKDRGDFGEQYF. The CDR3 region has the DNA TGTGCCAGTAGCAAGGACAGGGGCGATTTCGGTGAGCAGTACTTC. Combining the CDR3 with reference TRBV19 and TRBJ2-7 gives the whole variable domain DGGITQSPKYLFRKEGQNVTLSCEQNLNHDAMYWYRQDPGQGLRLIYYSQIVNDFQKGDIAEGYSVSREKKESFPLTVTSAQKNPTAFYLCASSKDRGDFGEQYFGPGTRLTVT.